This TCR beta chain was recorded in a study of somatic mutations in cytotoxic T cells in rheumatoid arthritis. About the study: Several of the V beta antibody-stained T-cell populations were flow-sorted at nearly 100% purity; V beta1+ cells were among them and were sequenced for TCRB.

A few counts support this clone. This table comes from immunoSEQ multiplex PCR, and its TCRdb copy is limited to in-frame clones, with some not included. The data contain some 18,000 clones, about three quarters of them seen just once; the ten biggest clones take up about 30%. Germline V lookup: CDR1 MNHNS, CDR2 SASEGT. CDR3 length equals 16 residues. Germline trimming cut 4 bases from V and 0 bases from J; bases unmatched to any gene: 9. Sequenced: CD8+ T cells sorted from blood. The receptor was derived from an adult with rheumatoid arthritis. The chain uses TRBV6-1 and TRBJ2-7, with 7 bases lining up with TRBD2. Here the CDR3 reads CASSGIQRGHSYEQYF. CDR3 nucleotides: TGTGCCAGCAGTGGGATACAGCGGGGTCACTCCTACGAGCAGTACTTC.